This TCR beta chain was documented in a study of OX40 agonist ivuxolimab in advanced cancers. Trimming took 1 base from V and 9 from J; bases not matched to a gene: 1. Germline V gene lookup returns CDR1 MNHNS and CDR2 SASEGT. The CDR3 runs to 15 residues. Repertoires were generated with immunoSEQ multiplex PCR, while TCRdb's copy carries only in-frame clones and drops some. This table holds about 13,000 clones, around 72% found once. This clone was seen ten or more times. The starting material was CD4+ or CD8+ T cells sorted from blood, obtained in a trial of the OX40 agonist ivuxolimab. The chain employs TRBV6-1 and TRBJ2-1; the match to TRBD2 covers 15 bases. This TCR was sampled from an adult with an advanced solid tumor such as melanoma, head and neck, liver or kidney cancer. The CDR3 nucleotides read TGTGCCAGCAGTGAAGAGGGACTAGCGGGAGGTGAGCAGTTCTTC. It is translated as CASSEEGLAGGEQFF.